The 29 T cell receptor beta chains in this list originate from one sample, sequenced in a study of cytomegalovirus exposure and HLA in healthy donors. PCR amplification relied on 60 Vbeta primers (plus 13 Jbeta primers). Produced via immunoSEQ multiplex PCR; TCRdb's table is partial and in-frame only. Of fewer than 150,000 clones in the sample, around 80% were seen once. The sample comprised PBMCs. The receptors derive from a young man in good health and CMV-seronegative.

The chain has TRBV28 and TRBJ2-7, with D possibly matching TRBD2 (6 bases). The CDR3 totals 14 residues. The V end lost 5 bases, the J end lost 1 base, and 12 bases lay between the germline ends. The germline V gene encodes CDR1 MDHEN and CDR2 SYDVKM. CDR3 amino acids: CASSPGTASYEQYF. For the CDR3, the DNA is TGTGCCAGCAGTCCTGGGACTGCTTCCTACGAGCAGTACTTC.

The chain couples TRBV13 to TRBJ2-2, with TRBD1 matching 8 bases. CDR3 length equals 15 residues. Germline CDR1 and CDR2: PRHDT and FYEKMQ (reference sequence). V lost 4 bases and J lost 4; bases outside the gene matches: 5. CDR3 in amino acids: CASSSDRVGTGELFF. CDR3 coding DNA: TGTGCCAGCAGCTCGGACAGGGTAGGCACCGGGGAGCTGTTTTTT.

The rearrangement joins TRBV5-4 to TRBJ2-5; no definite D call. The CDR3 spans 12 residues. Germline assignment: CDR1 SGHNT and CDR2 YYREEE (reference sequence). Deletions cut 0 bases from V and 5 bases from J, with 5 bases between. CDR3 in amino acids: CASSLGRETQYF. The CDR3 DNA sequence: TGTGCCAGCAGCTTGGGGCGGGAGACCCAGTACTTC.

This CDR3 reads CATSRETLDRAGSYEQYF. The DNA for the CDR3 is TGTGCCACCAGCAGAGAGACCTTGGACAGGGCTGGCTCCTACGAGCAGTACTTC. The chain carries TRBV15 and TRBJ2-7, with 8 bases lining up with TRBD1. With 0 bases clipped from V and 0 bases from J, the junction kept 10 bases outside the gene matches. The CDR3 length is 18 residues. CDR1 and CDR2 (germline): LNHNV, YYDKDF (reference sequence).

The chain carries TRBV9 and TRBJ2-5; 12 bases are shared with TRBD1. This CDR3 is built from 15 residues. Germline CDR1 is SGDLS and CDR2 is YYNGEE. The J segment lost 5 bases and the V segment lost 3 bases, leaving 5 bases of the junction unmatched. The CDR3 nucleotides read TGTGCCAGCAGCGCGGGACAGGGGGCGCAGGAGACCCAGTACTTC. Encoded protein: CASSAGQGAQETQYF.

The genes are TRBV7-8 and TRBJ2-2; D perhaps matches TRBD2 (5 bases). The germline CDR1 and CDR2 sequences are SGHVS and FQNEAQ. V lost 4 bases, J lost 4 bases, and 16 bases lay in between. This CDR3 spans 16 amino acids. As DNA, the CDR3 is TGTGCCAGCAGCTACGTTCAGACCCTAGCCACCGGGGAGCTGTTTTTT. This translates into CASSYVQTLATGELFF.

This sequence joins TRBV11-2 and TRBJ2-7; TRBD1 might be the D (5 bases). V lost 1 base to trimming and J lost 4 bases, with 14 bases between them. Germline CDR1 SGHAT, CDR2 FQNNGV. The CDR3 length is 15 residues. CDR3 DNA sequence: TGTGCCAGCAGCTTAGTATCCGGACCAGGGTACGAGCAGTACTTC. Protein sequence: CASSLVSGPGYEQYF.

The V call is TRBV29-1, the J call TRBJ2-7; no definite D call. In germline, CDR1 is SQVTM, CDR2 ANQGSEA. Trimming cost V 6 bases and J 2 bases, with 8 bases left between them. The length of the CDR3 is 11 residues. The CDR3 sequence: CSVSPAYEQYF. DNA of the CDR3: TGCAGCGTATCTCCCGCCTACGAGCAGTACTTC.

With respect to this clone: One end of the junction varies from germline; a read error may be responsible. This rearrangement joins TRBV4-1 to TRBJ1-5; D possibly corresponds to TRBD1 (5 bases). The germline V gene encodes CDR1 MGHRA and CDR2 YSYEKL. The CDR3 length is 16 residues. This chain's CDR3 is CASSQGSAGRVQPQNF. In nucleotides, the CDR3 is TGCGCCAGCAGCCAAGGTTCGGCGGGACGGGTTCAGCCCCAGAATTTT.

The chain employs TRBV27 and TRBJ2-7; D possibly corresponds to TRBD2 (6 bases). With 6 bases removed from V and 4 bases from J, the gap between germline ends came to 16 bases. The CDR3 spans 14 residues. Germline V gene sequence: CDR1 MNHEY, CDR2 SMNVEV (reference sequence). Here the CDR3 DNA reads TGTGCCAGCAGCGGTCCGCGAGGGAGGTACGAGCAGTACTTC. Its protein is CASSGPRGRYEQYF.

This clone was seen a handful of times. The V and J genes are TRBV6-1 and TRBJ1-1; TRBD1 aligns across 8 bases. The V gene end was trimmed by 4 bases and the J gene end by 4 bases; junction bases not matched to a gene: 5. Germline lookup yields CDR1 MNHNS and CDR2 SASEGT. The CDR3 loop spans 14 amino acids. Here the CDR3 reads CASSGTTGGTEAFF. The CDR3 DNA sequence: TGTGCCAGCAGTGGCACTACAGGGGGCACTGAAGCTTTCTTT.

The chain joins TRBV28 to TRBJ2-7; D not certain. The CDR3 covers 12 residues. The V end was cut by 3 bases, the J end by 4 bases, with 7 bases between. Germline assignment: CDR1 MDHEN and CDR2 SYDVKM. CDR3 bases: TGTGCCAGCAGTTTTTCCTTTTACGAGCAGTACTTC. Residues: CASSFSFYEQYF. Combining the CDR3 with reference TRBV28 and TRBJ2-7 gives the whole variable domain DVKVTQSSRYLVKRTGEKVFLECVQDMDHENMFWYRQDPGLGLRLIYFSYDVKMKEKGDIPEGYSVSREKKERFSLILESASTNQTSMYLCASSFSFYEQYFGPGTRLTVT.

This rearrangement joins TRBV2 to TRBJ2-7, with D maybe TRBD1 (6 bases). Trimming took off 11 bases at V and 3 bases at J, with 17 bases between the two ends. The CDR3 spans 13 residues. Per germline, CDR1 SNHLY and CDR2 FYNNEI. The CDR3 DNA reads TGTGCCGGCTCCAGGGGCCCTGTCTACGAGCAGTACTTC. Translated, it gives CAGSRGPVYEQYF.

CDR3 amino acids: CASSYQGGFSGNTIYF. Here the CDR3 DNA reads TGTGCCAGCAGTTACCAAGGCGGATTCTCTGGAAACACCATATATTTT. This rearrangement joins TRBV6-5 to TRBJ1-3; the D is unclear. The CDR3 is 16 residues long. In germline, CDR1 is MNHEY, CDR2 SVGAGI. The V gene lost 2 bases and the J gene lost 0 bases, with 11 bases spanning the gap.

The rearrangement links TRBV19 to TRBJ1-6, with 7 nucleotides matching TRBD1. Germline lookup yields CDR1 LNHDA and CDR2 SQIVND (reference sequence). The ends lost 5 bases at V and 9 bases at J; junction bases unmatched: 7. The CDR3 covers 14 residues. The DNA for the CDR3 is TGTGCCAGTAGTTCGGCAAGGGGGCTTTCACCCCTCCACTTT. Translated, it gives CASSSARGLSPLHF.

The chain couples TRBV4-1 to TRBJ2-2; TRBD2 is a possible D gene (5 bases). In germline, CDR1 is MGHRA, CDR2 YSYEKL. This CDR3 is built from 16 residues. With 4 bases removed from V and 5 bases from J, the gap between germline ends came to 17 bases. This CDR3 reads CASSPLFSGMTGELFF. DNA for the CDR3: TGCGCCAGCAGCCCCCTCTTTTCCGGGATGACCGGGGAGCTGTTTTTT.

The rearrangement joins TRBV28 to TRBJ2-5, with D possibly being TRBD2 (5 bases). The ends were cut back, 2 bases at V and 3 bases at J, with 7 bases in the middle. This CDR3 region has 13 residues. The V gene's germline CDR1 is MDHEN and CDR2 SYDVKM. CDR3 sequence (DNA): TGTGCCAGCAGTTTAGGAGGAAAAGAGACCCAGTACTTC. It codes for CASSLGGKETQYF.

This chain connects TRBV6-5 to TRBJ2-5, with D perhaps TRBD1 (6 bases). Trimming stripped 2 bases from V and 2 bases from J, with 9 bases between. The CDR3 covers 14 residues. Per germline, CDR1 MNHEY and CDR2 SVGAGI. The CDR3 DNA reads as TGTGCCAGCAGTTACGGGGGCCGGCAAGAGACCCAGTACTTC. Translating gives CASSYGGRQETQYF.

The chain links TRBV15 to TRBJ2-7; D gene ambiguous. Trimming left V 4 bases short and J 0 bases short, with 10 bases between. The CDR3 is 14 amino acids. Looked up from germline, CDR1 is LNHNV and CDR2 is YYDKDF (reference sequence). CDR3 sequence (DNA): TGTGCCACCAGCAAATCGCCCAGCTCCTACGAGCAGTACTTC. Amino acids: CATSKSPSSYEQYF. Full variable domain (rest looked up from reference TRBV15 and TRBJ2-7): DAMVIQNPRYQVTQFGKPVTLSCSQTLNHNVMYWYQQKSSQAPKLLFHYYDKDFNNEADTPDNFQSRRPNTSFCFLDIRSPGLGDTAMYLCATSKSPSSYEQYFGPGTRLTVT.

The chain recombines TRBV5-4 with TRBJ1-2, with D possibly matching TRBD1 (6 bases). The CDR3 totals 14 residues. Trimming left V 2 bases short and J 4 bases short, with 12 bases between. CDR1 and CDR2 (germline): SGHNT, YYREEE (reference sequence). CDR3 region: CASSLTTGIYGYTF. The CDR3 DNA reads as TGTGCCAGCAGCTTAACTACAGGGATCTATGGCTACACCTTC.

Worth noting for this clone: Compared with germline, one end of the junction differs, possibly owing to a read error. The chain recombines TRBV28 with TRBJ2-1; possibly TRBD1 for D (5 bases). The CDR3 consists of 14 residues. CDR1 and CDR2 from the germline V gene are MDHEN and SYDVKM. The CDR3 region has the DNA TGTGCCAGCAGTTTATCACAGTCCAGGGTCCGCCCTATCTTC. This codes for CASSLSQSRVRPIF.

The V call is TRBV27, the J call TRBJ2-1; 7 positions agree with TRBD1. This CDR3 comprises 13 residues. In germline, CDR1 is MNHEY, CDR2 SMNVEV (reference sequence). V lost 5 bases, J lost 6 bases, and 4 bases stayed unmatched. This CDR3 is CASSIQGINEQFF. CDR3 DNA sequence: TGTGCCAGCAGTATACAGGGGATCAATGAGCAGTTCTTC.

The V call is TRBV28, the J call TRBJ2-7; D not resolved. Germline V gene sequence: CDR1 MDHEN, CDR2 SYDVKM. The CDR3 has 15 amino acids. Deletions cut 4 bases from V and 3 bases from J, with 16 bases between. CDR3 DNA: TGTGCCAGCAGTTCAGACACCAGGATCGGCTACGAGCAGTACTTC. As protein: CASSSDTRIGYEQYF.

CDR3 coding DNA: TGTGCCAGCTCAAGTAGCGGGAGTGGGTCCGGGGCCAACGTCCTGACTTTC. Its translation: CASSSSGSGSGANVLTF. The V call is TRBV18, the J call TRBJ2-6; 9 bases fit TRBD2. The germline V gene has CDR1 KGHSH and CDR2 LQKENI. The CDR3 length is 17 residues. V dropped 5 bases and J dropped 4; count of bases not matched to a gene: 9.

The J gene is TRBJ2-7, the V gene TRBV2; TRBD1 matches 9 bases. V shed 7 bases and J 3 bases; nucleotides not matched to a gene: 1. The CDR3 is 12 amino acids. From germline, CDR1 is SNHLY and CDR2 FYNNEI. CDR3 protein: CASKTGGYEQYF. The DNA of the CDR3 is TGTGCCAGCAAGACAGGGGGCTACGAGCAGTACTTC.

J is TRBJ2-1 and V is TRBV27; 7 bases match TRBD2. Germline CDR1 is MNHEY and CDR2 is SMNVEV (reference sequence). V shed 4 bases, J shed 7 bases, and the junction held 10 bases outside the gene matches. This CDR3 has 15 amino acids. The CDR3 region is CASSYAGAPRNEQFF. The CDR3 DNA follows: TGTGCCAGCAGTTACGCGGGAGCTCCCCGGAATGAGCAGTTCTTC.

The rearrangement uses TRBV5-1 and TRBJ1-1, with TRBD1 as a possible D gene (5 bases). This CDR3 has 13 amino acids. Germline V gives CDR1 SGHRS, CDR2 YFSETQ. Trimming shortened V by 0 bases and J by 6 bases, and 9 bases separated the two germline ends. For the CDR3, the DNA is TGCGCCAGCAGCTTGGAAGGGGCGGCTGAAGCTTTCTTT. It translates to CASSLEGAAEAFF.

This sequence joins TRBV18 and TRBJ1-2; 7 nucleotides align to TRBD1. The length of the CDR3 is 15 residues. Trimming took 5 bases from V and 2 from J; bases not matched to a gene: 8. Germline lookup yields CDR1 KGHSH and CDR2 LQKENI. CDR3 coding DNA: TGTGCCAGCTCATCGGGACAGATGACAAACTATGGCTACACCTTC. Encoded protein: CASSSGQMTNYGYTF.

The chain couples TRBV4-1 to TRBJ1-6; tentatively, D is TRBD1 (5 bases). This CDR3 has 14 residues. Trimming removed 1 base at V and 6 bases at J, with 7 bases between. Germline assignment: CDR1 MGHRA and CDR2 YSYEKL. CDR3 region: CASSQGGGNSPLHF. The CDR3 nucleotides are TGCGCCAGCAGCCAAGGCGGGGGTAATTCACCCCTCCACTTT.